The 16 T cell receptor beta chains in this list originate from one sample, sequenced in a study of cytomegalovirus exposure and HLA in healthy donors. PCR employed 60 Vbeta and 13 Jbeta primers. Produced via immunoSEQ multiplex PCR; TCRdb's table is partial and in-frame only. The sample has about 220,000 clones; over 65% are singletons. The sample was PBMCs. These receptor sequences come from a young man in good health and CMV-seronegative.

The chain couples TRBV14 to TRBJ2-1, with 11 bases identical to TRBD2. Per germline, CDR1 SGHDN and CDR2 FVKESK. The CDR3 totals 13 residues. J was trimmed by 6 bases and V by 8 bases; bases with no gene match: 3. The CDR3 loop reads CASRLAGTNEQFF. In DNA form, the CDR3 reads TGTGCCAGCCGACTAGCGGGGACCAATGAGCAGTTCTTC.

The chain uses TRBV19 and TRBJ1-3, with D maybe TRBD1 (5 bases). The germline V gene has CDR1 LNHDA and CDR2 SQIVND (reference sequence). The CDR3 covers 13 residues. Deletions cut 9 bases from V and 8 bases from J, with 17 bases between. In DNA, the CDR3 is TGTGCCAGCCCGGGACGGGCGGGGGACACCATATATTTT. Translated, it gives CASPGRAGDTIYF.

J is TRBJ1-3 and V is TRBV19; D gene uncertain. Trimming shortened V by 6 bases and J by 0 bases, and 12 bases separated the two germline ends. This CDR3 has 15 amino acids. Germline lookup yields CDR1 LNHDA and CDR2 SQIVND (reference sequence). The CDR3 DNA follows: TGTGCCAGTAGAGATCCATGGGCCTCTGGAAACACCATATATTTT. Its translation: CASRDPWASGNTIYF.

This sequence joins TRBV10-3 and TRBJ2-3; D might be TRBD1 (6 bases). The CDR3 sequence is 13 residues long. Trimming took off 7 bases at V and 0 bases at J, with 8 bases between the two ends. The germline gives CDR1 ENHRY, CDR2 SYGVKD. The CDR3: CAINRASTDTQYF. The CDR3 nucleotides read TGTGCCATCAACAGGGCAAGCACAGATACGCAGTATTTT.

Only a few counts were recorded for this clone. The rearrangement joins TRBV28 to TRBJ1-4, with D perhaps TRBD1 (5 bases). Germline lookup yields CDR1 MDHEN and CDR2 SYDVKM. The CDR3 spans 13 residues. V was trimmed by 3 bases and J by 7 bases, leaving 9 bases between them. CDR3 bases: TGTGCCAGCAGTTTTGGGGGGGTTGAAAAACTGTTTTTT. Amino acid sequence: CASSFGGVEKLFF.

This rearrangement joins TRBV6-5 to TRBJ2-3, with 9 bases that match TRBD2. Germline assignment: CDR1 MNHEY and CDR2 SVGAGI. This CDR3 spans 14 amino acids. V dropped 6 bases and J dropped 10; count of bases not matched to a gene: 11. The DNA of the CDR3 is TGTGCCAGCAGCCTAGCGGGACCATTAGCCTCGCAGTATTTT. Protein product: CASSLAGPLASQYF.

The chain joins TRBV29-1 to TRBJ1-2; weak D call: TRBD1 (6 bases). The CDR3 contains 14 residues. The V end was cut by 1 base, the J end by 0 bases, with 9 bases between. The germline V gene has CDR1 SQVTM and CDR2 ANQGSEA. In DNA, the CDR3 is TGCAGCGTTGAAGCAGGGGTGACTAACTATGGCTACACCTTC. Its translation is CSVEAGVTNYGYTF.

V is TRBV5-1 and J is TRBJ2-7; 12 bases match TRBD1. After removal of 4 bases from V and 6 bases from J, the junction contained 8 bases not matched to a gene. The CDR3 spans 15 residues. The germline gives CDR1 SGHRS, CDR2 YFSETQ. CDR3 region: CASSVRDRGRGEQYF. CDR3 coding DNA: TGCGCCAGCAGCGTCCGGGACAGGGGGCGCGGCGAGCAGTACTTC. Based on the CDR3 plus reference TRBV5-1 and TRBJ2-7, the full variable domain is KAGVTQTPRYLIKTRGQQVTLSCSPISGHRSVSWYQQTPGQGLQFLFEYFSETQRNKGNFPGRFSGRQFSNSRSEMNVSTLELGDSALYLCASSVRDRGRGEQYFGPGTRLTVT.

This clone came up once. V and J are TRBV29-1 and TRBJ2-5; weak D call: TRBD2 (5 bases). The CDR3 loop spans 11 amino acids. V lost 4 bases to trimming and J lost 7 bases, with 10 bases between them. CDR1 and CDR2 (germline): SQVTM, ANQGSEA. The CDR3 DNA sequence: TGCAGCGTTGGCTCACGGGGGACCCAGTACTTC. Its translation: CSVGSRGTQYF.

The chain employs TRBV2 and TRBJ2-1; 7 nucleotides agree with TRBD2. The CDR3 is 14 amino acids. V dropped 6 bases and J dropped 4; count of bases not matched to a gene: 6. Germline assignment: CDR1 SNHLY and CDR2 FYNNEI. CDR3 nucleotide sequence: TGTGCCAGCAGCCTAGCGGAATCATACAATGAGCAGTTCTTC. Amino acids: CASSLAESYNEQFF.

This chain connects TRBV30 to TRBJ1-2; 8 bases match TRBD1. J lost 4 bases, V lost 7 bases, and 5 bases had no gene match. This CDR3 region has 12 residues. Germline V gene sequence: CDR1 GTSNPN, CDR2 SVGIG (reference sequence). For the CDR3, the DNA is TGTGCCTACGGACAGGGTACCTATGGCTACACCTTC. Encoded protein: CAYGQGTYGYTF.

The chain carries TRBV7-6 and TRBJ2-6, with TRBD1 matching 9 bases. Germline V gene sequence: CDR1 SGHVS, CDR2 FNYEAQ. With 4 bases clipped from V and 0 bases from J, the junction kept 10 bases outside the gene matches. The length of the CDR3 is 19 residues. The CDR3, as DNA: TGTGCCAGCAGCTCCCTCCCAGGGGACAGGGTCTCTGGGGCCAACGTCCTGACTTTC. Translated, it gives CASSSLPGDRVSGANVLTF.

The V gene is TRBV7-3, the J gene TRBJ2-1; 8 bases align to TRBD2. The CDR3 extends over 19 amino acids. Trimming removed 2 bases from V and 0 bases from J; junction bases left unmatched: 12. Germline V CDR1 and CDR2: SGHTA, FQGTGA. CDR3: CASSLGSGGPGPSYNEQFF. CDR3 DNA: TGTGCCAGCAGCTTAGGGAGCGGGGGTCCAGGCCCCTCCTACAATGAGCAGTTCTTC.

V is TRBV5-5 and J is TRBJ2-1; tentative D call: TRBD2 (6 bases). Trimming left V 2 bases short and J 3 bases short, with 12 bases between. This CDR3 comprises 15 residues. Looked up from germline, CDR1 is SGHKS and CDR2 is YYEKEE (reference sequence). In nucleotides, the CDR3 is TGTGCCAGCAGCTTTCGGAGGGATCTCTACAATGAGCAGTTCTTC. Amino acid sequence: CASSFRRDLYNEQFF.

This sequence joins TRBV20-1 and TRBJ2-3; unclear D gene. The germline V gene encodes CDR1 DFQATT and CDR2 SNEGSKA (reference sequence). Trimming stripped 1 base from V and 11 bases from J, with 10 bases between. The CDR3 loop spans 11 amino acids. The DNA for the CDR3 is TGCAGTGCTAGAGGCTACCGCGGGCAGTATTTT. This translates into CSARGYRGQYF.

V and J are TRBV11-2 and TRBJ1-2; D is unclear. With 6 bases removed from V and 4 bases from J, the gap between germline ends came to 12 bases. The CDR3 runs 13 residues. The V gene's germline CDR1 is SGHAT and CDR2 FQNNGV. In DNA, the CDR3 is TGTGCCAGCAGTGATCTCGGCGGCTATGGCTACACCTTC. This encodes CASSDLGGYGYTF.